A single sample gave rise to the 7 T cell receptor beta chains below, sequenced in a study of blood T cell repertoires in COVID-19. The protocol was immunoSEQ multiplex PCR, while the TCRdb copy is restricted to in-frame clones and leaves out a portion. The sample lists 270,000 or so clones, around 88% occurring once. Sequencing was done on a sample of PBMCs or T cells enriched from blood (not recorded which). These receptor sequences come from a woman aged 40 to 55 with acute COVID-19.

The CDR3 sequence is CASSESRVGYTF. CDR3 sequence (DNA): TGTGCCAGCAGTGAATCCAGGGTTGGCTACACCTTC. The chain carries TRBV25-1 and TRBJ1-2, with D possibly TRBD1 on 5 matching bases. This CDR3 has 12 amino acids. Germline-derived CDR1 and CDR2 are MGHDK and SYGVNS. V shed 1 base and J shed 7 bases, with 7 bases lying between them.

The chain recombines TRBV5-6 with TRBJ1-1; 8 bases are a match to TRBD1. Germline assignment: CDR1 SGHDT and CDR2 YYEEEE. Trimming removed 4 bases from V and 4 bases from J; junction bases left unmatched: 6. The length of the CDR3 is 14 residues. The CDR3 DNA reads TGTGCCAGCAGCGAGGACAGGGTTCGCACTGAAGCTTTCTTT. Translation gives CASSEDRVRTEAFF.

This clone appeared once. Here the CDR3 reads CASRQGENYGYTF. The DNA for the CDR3 is TGTGCCAGCAGGCAGGGGGAGAACTATGGCTACACCTTC. V and J are TRBV2 and TRBJ1-2; 7 nucleotides line up with TRBD1. The CDR3 extends over 13 amino acids. Germline trimming cut 6 bases from V and 2 bases from J; bases unmatched to any gene: 3. From germline, CDR1 is SNHLY and CDR2 FYNNEI.

Here the CDR3 reads CAISDPVGAGQYNEQFF. The CDR3 coding sequence is TGTGCCATCAGTGACCCCGTTGGCGCAGGGCAATACAATGAGCAGTTCTTC. The gene calls are TRBV10-3 and TRBJ2-1, with D possibly matching TRBD1 (5 bases). The V end was cut by 3 bases, the J end by 4 bases, with 19 bases between. Germline CDR1 and CDR2: ENHRY and SYGVKD. The CDR3 is 17 residues long.

The chain's CDR3 is CASRPSAGLESGNTIYF. The CDR3 DNA sequence: TGTGCCAGCAGACCCTCGGCGGGGCTAGAATCTGGAAACACCATATATTTT. The chain couples TRBV28 to TRBJ1-3; a weak D match, TRBD1 (5 bases). Germline CDR1 MDHEN, CDR2 SYDVKM. The V end was cut by 6 bases, the J end by 1 base, with 19 bases between. This CDR3 has 17 amino acids.

The chain couples TRBV24-1 to TRBJ2-5, with 8 bases matching TRBD2. There are 13 residues in the CDR3. V lost 3 bases to trimming and J lost 5 bases; unmatched junction nucleotides: 1. The germline V gene encodes CDR1 KGHDR and CDR2 SFDVKD. The DNA of the CDR3 is TGTGCCACCAGTGATACTAGCGGTGAGACCCAGTACTTC. Encoded protein: CATSDTSGETQYF.

V gene TRBV30 combines with J gene TRBJ1-5; D possibly corresponds to TRBD1 (6 bases). The V end was cut by 0 bases, the J end by 7 bases, with 19 bases between. CDR1 GTSNPN and CDR2 SVGIG come from the germline V gene (reference sequence). The CDR3 loop spans 16 amino acids. CDR3: CAWSVPQGLGRQPQHF. CDR3 DNA: TGTGCCTGGAGTGTACCCCAGGGGTTGGGGCGGCAGCCCCAGCATTTT.